A single sample gave rise to the 23 T cell receptor beta chains below, sequenced in a study of blood T cell repertoires in COVID-19. Only in-frame clones appear in the TCRdb table, and some are missing; sequencing was by immunoSEQ multiplex PCR. This repertoire shows some 180,000 clones, around 81% found once; its top ten account for roughly 8.8%. Input material: peripheral blood. Receptor source: a woman at least 80 years old with COVID-19, enrolled during active disease.

This clone was counted once. The V gene is TRBV4-1, the J gene TRBJ2-1; TRBD2 aligns across 10 bases. Germline values: CDR1 MGHRA, CDR2 YSYEKL. With V trimmed by 4 bases and J by 0 bases, 9 bases remained unmatched. The CDR3 runs 18 residues. CDR3 sequence: CASSPQILAGGSYNEQFF. As DNA, the CDR3 is TGCGCCAGCAGCCCTCAGATCTTAGCGGGGGGCTCCTACAATGAGCAGTTCTTC.

This sequence joins TRBV19 and TRBJ1-2; D not resolved. This CDR3 is built from 13 residues. Germline values: CDR1 LNHDA, CDR2 SQIVND (reference sequence). Deletions cut 1 base from V and 13 bases from J, with 16 bases between. The CDR3 region has the DNA TGTGCCAGTAGTATAGTCGGGTCGGCCACTACCACCTTC. Translated, it gives CASSIVGSATTTF.

This clone was observed a handful of times. This chain connects TRBV29-1 to TRBJ1-1; D gene unclear. The germline V gene has CDR1 SQVTM and CDR2 ANQGSEA. With 6 bases removed from V and 0 bases from J, the gap between germline ends came to 11 bases. The CDR3 loop spans 13 amino acids. In DNA form, the CDR3 reads TGCAGCGTGGTCAACGGGATGAACACTGAAGCTTTCTTT. This translates into CSVVNGMNTEAFF.

The table lists this clone with a count of one. This rearrangement joins TRBV3-1 (or the pseudogene TRBV3-2) to TRBJ2-1; 8 nucleotides match TRBD2. Trimming at V came to 4 bases and at J to 8 bases, leaving 10 bases not matched to a gene. Germline V lookup: CDR1 LGHDT, CDR2 YNNKEL (reference sequence). CDR3 length: 15 residues. CDR3 nucleotides: TGTGCCAGCAGCCTCCTGGAGGCGGGAGGACATGAGCAGTTCTTC. Amino acids: CASSLLEAGGHEQFF.

The gene calls are TRBV5-1 and TRBJ1-1; D may be TRBD1 (6 bases). CDR3 length: 15 amino acids. Germline V gene sequence: CDR1 SGHRS, CDR2 YFSETQ. The V gene lost 5 bases and the J gene lost 1 base, with 15 bases spanning the gap. CDR3 DNA: TGCGCCAGCAGGCCCGGGGGGGGCTCGAACACTGAAGCTTTCTTT. Translation: CASRPGGGSNTEAFF.

The chain has TRBV9 and TRBJ2-6; TRBD2 agrees at 9 bases. From germline, CDR1 is SGDLS and CDR2 YYNGEE. CDR3 length equals 18 residues. V lost 4 bases and J lost 1; bases outside the gene matches: 9. In DNA form, the CDR3 reads TGTGCCAGCAGCCTCCGCGGGGGGGCCCGATCTGGGGCCAACGTCCTGACTTTC. This codes for CASSLRGGARSGANVLTF.

This chain uses TRBV5-6 with TRBJ1-2; D possibly corresponds to TRBD1 (5 bases). This CDR3 comprises 13 residues. Germline CDR1 and CDR2: SGHDT and YYEEEE. V lost 1 base, J lost 9 bases, and 13 bases lay in between. The CDR3, as DNA: TGTGCCAGCAGCTTGCGGTCCCGGGGGAGCTACACCTTC. Its protein is CASSLRSRGSYTF.

The gene calls are TRBV27 and TRBJ1-2; 7 bases match TRBD1. Per the germline V gene, CDR1 is MNHEY and CDR2 is SMNVEV (reference sequence). Trimming cost V 2 bases and J 8 bases; bases outside gene matches: 5. The CDR3 is 13 amino acids. For the CDR3, the DNA is TGTGCCAGCAGTTTAGGAGGGGGCGGGGGCTACACCTTC. It translates to CASSLGGGGGYTF.

V and J are TRBV6-5 and TRBJ2-7, with D possibly being TRBD1 (6 bases). Germline CDR1 MNHEY, CDR2 SVGAGI. The V end was cut by 7 bases, the J end by 0 bases, with 10 bases between. The CDR3 covers 13 residues. For the CDR3, the DNA is TGTGCCAGCACCGAGGGGGACTCCTACGAGCAGTACTTC. Protein: CASTEGDSYEQYF.

The V gene is TRBV2, the J gene TRBJ1-2, with 11 bases lining up with TRBD1. Trimming cost V 8 bases and J 8 bases; bases outside gene matches: 7. CDR3 length: 13 amino acids. Looked up from germline, CDR1 is SNHLY and CDR2 is FYNNEI. The CDR3 is CASAGQGGQGYTF. CDR3 in DNA: TGTGCCAGCGCGGGACAGGGGGGTCAAGGCTACACCTTC.

The chain combines TRBV7-3 with TRBJ2-1; D is unclear. The V gene's germline CDR1 is SGHTA and CDR2 FQGTGA. The CDR3 length is 16 residues. Trimming removed 5 bases at V and 0 bases at J, with 14 bases between. This chain's CDR3 is CASSEQPPSSYNEQFF. CDR3 nucleotide sequence: TGTGCCAGCAGCGAACAGCCCCCGAGCTCCTACAATGAGCAGTTCTTC.

The chain is built from TRBV12-3 or TRBV12-4 and TRBJ1-1, with TRBD1 identical over 7 bases. CDR3 size: 12 residues. The V gene end was trimmed by 8 bases and the J gene end by 1 base; junction bases not matched to a gene: 1. The CDR3 reads CASGQANTEAFF. The CDR3 bases are TGTGCCAGCGGACAGGCGAACACTGAAGCTTTCTTT.

The J gene is TRBJ1-5, the V gene TRBV5-8, with 9 bases identical to TRBD1. V gave up 6 bases and J gave up 1 base; unmatched junction bases: 5. CDR1 and CDR2 (germline): SGHTS, YDEGEE. The CDR3 covers 15 residues. The CDR3 DNA follows: TGTGCCAGCAACGAGGGACAGGGAAGCAATCAGCCCCAGCATTTT. This sequence encodes CASNEGQGSNQPQHF.

The chain carries TRBV3-1 (or the pseudogene TRBV3-2) and TRBJ1-3; D uncertain. V gave up 5 bases and J gave up 0 bases, with 14 bases separating them. CDR1 and CDR2 (germline): LGHDT, YNNKEL (reference sequence). The CDR3 loop spans 16 amino acids. The CDR3 DNA is TGTGCCAGCAGCACTACCCCAATGAGCTCTGGAAACACCATATATTTT. Protein sequence: CASSTTPMSSGNTIYF.

CDR3 residues: CASSPQTGTLNYEQYF. CDR3 DNA: TGTGCCAGCTCACCACAAACAGGGACACTCAACTACGAGCAGTACTTC. The rearrangement uses TRBV18 and TRBJ2-7; possible D gene TRBD1, 6 bases. The CDR3 has 16 amino acids. The ends were cut back, 1 base at V and 3 bases at J, with 16 bases in the middle. The germline V gene has CDR1 KGHSH and CDR2 LQKENI. The variable domain in full, completed from reference TRBV18 and TRBJ2-7, reads NAGVMQNPRHLVRRRGQEARLRCSPMKGHSHVYWYRQLPEEGLKFMVYLQKENIIDESGMPKERFSAEFPKEGPSILRIQQVVRGDSAAYFCASSPQTGTLNYEQYFGPGTRLTVT.

The chain links TRBV18 to TRBJ1-3; tentatively, D is TRBD1 (6 bases). CDR1 is KGHSH and CDR2 is LQKENI in the germline V gene. V was trimmed by 6 bases and J by 8 bases, leaving 23 bases between them. The CDR3 has 16 residues. In DNA form, the CDR3 reads TGTGCCAGCTCCCTACTATCGCAGGGGAATGGGGACACCATATATTTT. Amino acids: CASSLLSQGNGDTIYF.

The J gene is TRBJ2-1, the V gene TRBV29-1, with TRBD2 matching over 11 bases. Germline CDR1 SQVTM, CDR2 ANQGSEA. This CDR3 is built from 13 residues. The J segment lost 8 bases and the V segment lost 8 bases, leaving 8 bases of the junction unmatched. The CDR3, as DNA: TGCAGCCCAGCACTAGCGGGAGAGGATGAGCAGTTCTTC. This translates into CSPALAGEDEQFF.

The rearrangement uses TRBV6-5 and TRBJ2-5, with D maybe TRBD2 (5 bases). Germline V CDR1 and CDR2: MNHEY, SVGAGI. The CDR3 has 13 amino acids. The V end was cut by 4 bases, the J end by 4 bases, with 10 bases between. The CDR3: CASSWASGETQYF. The CDR3 bases are TGTGCCAGCAGTTGGGCCAGCGGAGAGACCCAGTACTTC.

The chain couples TRBV5-1 to TRBJ1-1, with a weak D call TRBD1 (6 bases). The germline V gene has CDR1 SGHRS and CDR2 YFSETQ. With 5 bases removed from V and 4 bases from J, the gap between germline ends came to 15 bases. The CDR3 is 14 amino acids. The CDR3 loop is CASRGGVDSTEAFF. The DNA for the CDR3 is TGCGCCAGCAGAGGGGGAGTTGACAGCACTGAAGCTTTCTTT.

In this sample, this clone turned up once. The chain has TRBV20-1 and TRBJ1-5; D might be TRBD1 (6 bases). The V end was cut by 3 bases, the J end by 3 bases, with 9 bases between. CDR3 length: 13 amino acids. Germline-derived CDR1 and CDR2 are DFQATT and SNEGSKA (reference sequence). The CDR3: CSASQGNNQPQHF. The CDR3 nucleotides are TGCAGTGCTAGTCAGGGGAACAATCAGCCCCAGCATTTT.

For the CDR3, the DNA is TGTGCCAGCAGCAAAGAAGGACAGATGGCCTACGAGCAGTACTTC. It codes for CASSKEGQMAYEQYF. The gene calls are TRBV21-1 and TRBJ2-7; the table's D call TRBD1 went unverified against the DNA. TRBV21-1 is described as a pseudogene. This CDR3 region has 15 residues.

This clone was observed a few times. The chain combines TRBV5-4 with TRBJ1-6; TRBD1 matches 7 bases. The J segment lost 11 bases and the V segment lost 6 bases, leaving 14 bases of the junction unmatched. CDR3 size: 15 residues. Looked up from germline, CDR1 is SGHNT and CDR2 is YYREEE (reference sequence). The DNA of the CDR3 is TGTGCCAGCACCGACAGGGACGGTGCCAGTCCACCCCTCCACTTT. Its protein product is CASTDRDGASPPLHF. Supplemented by reference TRBV5-4 and TRBJ1-6, the full variable domain reads ETGVTQSPTHLIKTRGQQVTLRCSSQSGHNTVSWYQQALGQGPQFIFQYYREEENGRGNFPPRFSGLQFPNYSSELNVNALELDDSALYLCASTDRDGASPPLHFGNGTRLTVT.

The chain links TRBV7-2 to TRBJ1-1, with D possibly matching TRBD1 (5 bases). The V gene's germline CDR1 is SGHTA and CDR2 FQGNSA. The CDR3 has 15 residues. V lost 1 base and J 4 bases, leaving 13 bases between the germline ends. This CDR3 is CASSLVTEVGTEAFF. The CDR3 nucleotides are TGTGCCAGCAGCTTAGTGACAGAGGTGGGCACTGAAGCTTTCTTT.